A single sample gave rise to the 20 T cell receptor beta chains below, sequenced in a study of T cells after yellow fever vaccination. TCRdb independently ran MiXCR on the 5' RACE reads; one entry per CDR3 protein. The table records 450,000 to 550,000 distinct CDR3 sequences, just over 20% of them present only once. Sequencing used PBMCs, obtained roughly 23 days after the first yellow fever vaccination. The receptors were gathered from a man between 18 and 35 years old who received the YFV17D yellow fever vaccine.

This rearrangement joins TRBV6-1 to TRBJ2-1; TRBD2 is a possible D gene (5 bases). Trimming took 8 bases from V and 7 from J, leaving 18 bases between them. The CDR3 runs to 14 residues. Germline V CDR1 and CDR2: MNHNS, SASEGT. The CDR3 DNA reads TGTGCCAGCCAGGTTCCGGGTTCGGGGAATGAGCAGTTCTTC. It yields the protein CASQVPGSGNEQFF.

This clonotype was detected only a few times. The V and J genes are TRBV5-4 and TRBJ2-7; D may be TRBD1 or TRBD2 (6 bases each). This CDR3 region has 14 residues. Trimming stripped 2 bases from V and 2 bases from J, with 11 bases between. Germline CDR1 SGHNT, CDR2 YYREEE (reference sequence). CDR3 region: CASSLGGSAYEQYV. In DNA, the CDR3 is TGTGCCAGCAGCTTAGGGGGGTCCGCCTACGAGCAGTACGTC.

The chain couples TRBV4-1 to TRBJ1-3; TRBD1 might be the D (5 bases). Germline V CDR1 and CDR2: MGHRA, YSYEKL. The V end was cut by 4 bases, the J end by 0 bases, with 10 bases between. This CDR3 has 15 residues. CDR3: CASSRSGRSGNTIYF. CDR3 DNA: TGCGCCAGCAGCCGATCAGGGCGCTCTGGAAACACCATATATTTT.

There are many counts of this clonotype. The chain uses TRBV4-3 and TRBJ2-3; weak D call: TRBD1 (6 bases). CDR1 is LGHNA and CDR2 is YSLEER in the germline V gene. CDR3 size: 15 residues. Trimming left V 0 bases short and J 10 bases short, with 17 bases between. The CDR3 here is CASSQDSAPQGAQYF. CDR3 DNA: TGCGCCAGCAGCCAAGATTCCGCCCCACAGGGAGCGCAGTATTTT.

This clonotype has just one count. The chain couples TRBV5-4 to TRBJ2-5; the D is unclear. From germline, CDR1 is SGHNT and CDR2 YYREEE (reference sequence). Trimming shortened V by 0 bases and J by 1 base, and 13 bases separated the two germline ends. CDR3 length: 16 residues. The CDR3 protein is CASSLGSAPAQETQYF. CDR3 nucleotides: TGTGCCAGCAGCTTGGGGTCAGCCCCAGCCCAAGAGACCCAGTACTTC.

This clonotype was seen a handful of times. V gene TRBV10-3 combines with J gene TRBJ1-1; no reliable D call. Trimming removed 6 bases from V and 11 bases from J, with 25 bases in between. Germline CDR1 reads ENHRY; CDR2 reads SYGVKD. This CDR3 region has 15 residues. The CDR3, as DNA: TGTGCCATCAGCGATCCAGGCCGGAAGAGATTAGGGGCTTTCTTT. It yields the protein CAISDPGRKRLGAFF.

This clonotype has just a few counts. The chain uses TRBV20-1 and TRBJ2-5; no clear D gene. Trimming took 3 bases from V and 1 from J, leaving 9 bases between them. CDR3 length: 13 residues. CDR1 is DFQATT, CDR2 SNEGSKA, per germline (reference sequence). The CDR3 here is CSASMGGQETQYF. Written as DNA, the CDR3 is TGCAGTGCTAGTATGGGTGGCCAAGAGACCCAGTACTTC.

V gene TRBV27 combines with J gene TRBJ1-1; D unclear. CDR1 and CDR2 from the germline V gene are MNHEY and SMNVEV (reference sequence). The CDR3 covers 16 residues. V shed 6 bases and J shed 0 bases, with 17 bases lying between them. In DNA form, the CDR3 reads TGTGCCAGCAGCCCGCTAGGAGAAAGTATGAACACTGAAGCTTTCTTT. Translating it yields CASSPLGESMNTEAFF.

The rearrangement links TRBV6-2 or TRBV6-3 to TRBJ1-2; D gene uncertain. The V gene lost 0 bases and the J gene lost 8 bases, with 10 bases spanning the gap. Per the germline V gene, CDR1 is MNHEY and CDR2 is SVGEGT. This CDR3 contains 13 residues. The CDR3 DNA sequence: TGTGCCAGCAGTTACTCGCCCGGGTTCGGCTACACCTTC. Translated, it gives CASSYSPGFGYTF.

The table lists this clonotype with a few counts. The chain links TRBV6-2 or TRBV6-3 to TRBJ1-5, with 8 bases fitting TRBD1. The CDR3 contains 15 residues. The germline gives CDR1 MNHEY, CDR2 SVGEGT. The junction had 8 bases not matched to a gene; V was cut back by 5 bases and J by 5 bases. CDR3 coding DNA: TGTGCCAGCAGTCCAATTCGACAGGGGTATCAGCCCCAGCATTTT. It is translated as CASSPIRQGYQPQHF.

This clonotype has more than one count but fewer than ten. The CDR3 nucleotides are TGTGCCAGCAGTTTAGATGGGGAGAGAAACACTGAAGCTTTCTTT. It specifies CASSLDGERNTEAFF. The chain uses TRBV12-3 or TRBV12-4 and TRBJ1-1, with no clear D. The length of the CDR3 is 15 residues. The germline V and J ends were trimmed by 1 base and 2 bases, with 11 bases remaining between them.

This clonotype was recorded a few times. The genes are TRBV6-2 or TRBV6-3 and TRBJ2-3, with 9 bases fitting TRBD2. The CDR3 has 17 residues. CDR1 is MNHEY and CDR2 is SVGEGT in the germline V gene. V lost 6 bases to trimming and J lost 2 bases; unmatched junction nucleotides: 12. CDR3 residues: CASRRFRAGGFTDTQYF. The CDR3 DNA sequence: TGTGCCAGCAGGCGTTTTCGTGCGGGGGGGTTCACAGATACGCAGTATTTT.

CDR3 coding DNA: TGTGCCAGCAGCCCCGACACTCTCGAGCAGTACGTC. Amino acid sequence: CASSPDTLEQYV. The rearrangement uses TRBV5-5 and TRBJ2-7; D ambiguous. The CDR3 covers 12 residues. The V end lost 4 bases, the J end lost 6 bases, and 11 bases lay between the germline ends. Germline V gene lookup returns CDR1 SGHKS and CDR2 YYEKEE (reference sequence).

This clonotype was counted many times. This chain uses TRBV4-2 with TRBJ1-4, with D possibly TRBD1 on 6 matching bases. V lost 0 bases to trimming and J lost 5 bases, with 13 bases between them. The V gene's germline CDR1 is LGHNA and CDR2 YNFKEQ. The length of the CDR3 is 16 residues. Written as DNA, the CDR3 is TGTGCCAGCAGCCAAGATCGGGGTGGGGGCAATGAAAAACTGTTTTTT. Its translation is CASSQDRGGGNEKLFF.

This clonotype has more than one count but fewer than ten. The rearrangement joins TRBV7-9 to TRBJ2-1; D unclear. V was pared by 3 bases and J by 4 bases, with 4 bases between. The V gene's germline CDR1 is SEHNR and CDR2 FQNEAQ (reference sequence). The CDR3 has 12 residues. In DNA, the CDR3 is TGTGCCAGCAGCTTCCCATACAATGAGCAGTTCTTC. It encodes CASSFPYNEQFF.

The chain uses TRBV7-3 and TRBJ2-2; maybe TRBD2 (6 bases). Trimming took off 10 bases at V and 3 bases at J, with 18 bases between the two ends. CDR3 size: 15 residues. Germline assignment: CDR1 SGHTA and CDR2 FQGTGA. The CDR3 is CATTRGGVDTGELFF. In nucleotides, the CDR3 is TGTGCCACCACCCGGGGCGGGGTAGACACCGGGGAGCTGTTTTTT.

This clonotype has a count of ten or more. The J gene is TRBJ2-7, the V gene TRBV30, with TRBD1 matching 7 bases. J was trimmed by 3 bases and V by 2 bases; bases with no gene match: 1. The CDR3 totals 12 residues. The germline CDR1 and CDR2 sequences are GTSNPN and SVGIG (reference sequence). The CDR3 sequence: CAWSNRGYEQYF. As DNA, the CDR3 is TGTGCCTGGAGTAACAGGGGCTACGAGCAGTACTTC.

This clonotype was recorded a few times. The chain employs TRBV11-3 and TRBJ2-2, with TRBD2 as a possible D gene (5 bases). Trimming pared 6 bases from V and 3 bases from J, leaving 14 bases between. The CDR3 extends over 15 amino acids. Germline V lookup: CDR1 SGHNT, CDR2 YENEEA. This CDR3 reads CASRNRGPDTGELFF. The DNA for the CDR3 is TGTGCCAGCAGGAACCGCGGGCCTGACACCGGGGAGCTGTTTTTT.

The CDR3 DNA sequence: TGTGCCAGCAGCGCGTCGGCCGGGGAGCTGTTTTTT. Translation: CASSASAGELFF. The chain combines TRBV7-3 with TRBJ2-2, with D unclear. Germline CDR1 is SGHTA and CDR2 is FQGTGA. CDR3 length equals 12 residues. V dropped 5 bases and J dropped 6 bases, with 7 bases sitting between them.

V usage is TRBV9 and J usage is TRBJ2-7; 10 bases map to TRBD1. Trimming took 3 bases from V and 11 from J; bases not matched to a gene: 8. Germline CDR1 reads SGDLS; CDR2 reads YYNGEE. This CDR3 is built from 13 residues. The CDR3 bases are TGTGCCAGCAGCGGCCTAGTGGGACAGGGGAAGTACTTC. Translating gives CASSGLVGQGKYF. Variable domain in full (rest from reference TRBV9 and TRBJ2-7): DSGVTQTPKHLITATGQRVTLRCSPRSGDLSVYWYQQSLDQGLQFLIQYYNGEERAKGNILERFSAQQFPDLHSELNLSSLELGDSALYFCASSGLVGQGKYFGPGTRLTVT.